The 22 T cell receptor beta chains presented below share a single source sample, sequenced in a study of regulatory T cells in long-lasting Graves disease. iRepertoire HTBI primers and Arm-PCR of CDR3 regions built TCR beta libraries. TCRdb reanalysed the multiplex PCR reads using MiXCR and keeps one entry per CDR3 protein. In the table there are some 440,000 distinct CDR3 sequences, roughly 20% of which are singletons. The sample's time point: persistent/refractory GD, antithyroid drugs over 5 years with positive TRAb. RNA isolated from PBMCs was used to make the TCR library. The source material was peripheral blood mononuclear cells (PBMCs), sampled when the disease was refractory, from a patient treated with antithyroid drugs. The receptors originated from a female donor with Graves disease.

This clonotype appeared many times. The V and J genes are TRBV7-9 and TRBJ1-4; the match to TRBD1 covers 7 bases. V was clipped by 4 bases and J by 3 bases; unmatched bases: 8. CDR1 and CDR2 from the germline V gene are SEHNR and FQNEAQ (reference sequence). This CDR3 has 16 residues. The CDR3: CASSSWTGGANEKLFF. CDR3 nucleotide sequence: TGTGCCAGCAGCTCATGGACAGGAGGGGCTAATGAAAAACTGTTTTTT.

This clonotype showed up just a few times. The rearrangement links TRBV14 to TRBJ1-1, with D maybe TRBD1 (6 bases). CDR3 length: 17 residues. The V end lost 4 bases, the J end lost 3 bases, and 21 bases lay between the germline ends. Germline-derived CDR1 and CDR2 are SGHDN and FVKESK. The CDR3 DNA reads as TGTGCCAGCAGCCTGCCCGCTCGACAGGAACGATACACTGAAGCTTTCTTT. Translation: CASSLPARQERYTEAFF.

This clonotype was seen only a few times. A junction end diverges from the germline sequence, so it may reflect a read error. The CDR3 here is CSARDRPPRDSGQHF. CDR3 DNA: TGCAGTGCTAGAGATCGTCCACCCCGCGATTCGGGGCAGCACTTC. The chain uses TRBV20-1 and TRBJ2-7; D is perhaps TRBD1 or TRBD2 (5 bases each). The CDR3 covers 15 residues. Germline CDR1 is DFQATT and CDR2 is SNEGSKA (reference sequence).

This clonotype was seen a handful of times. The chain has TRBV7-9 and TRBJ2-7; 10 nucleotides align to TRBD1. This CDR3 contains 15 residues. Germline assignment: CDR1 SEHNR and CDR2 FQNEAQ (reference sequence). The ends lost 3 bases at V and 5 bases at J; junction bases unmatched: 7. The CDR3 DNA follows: TGTGCCAGCAGCTTTACCGGGACAGGGGCACACGAGCAGTACTTC. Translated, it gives CASSFTGTGAHEQYF.

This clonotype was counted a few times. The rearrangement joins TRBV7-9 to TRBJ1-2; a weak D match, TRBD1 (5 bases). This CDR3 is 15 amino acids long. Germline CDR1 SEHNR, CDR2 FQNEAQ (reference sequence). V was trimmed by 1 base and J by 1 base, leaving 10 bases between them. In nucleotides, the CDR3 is TGTGCCAGCAGCTTAGGAGGGGAGTATAACTATGGCTACACCTTC. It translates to CASSLGGEYNYGYTF.

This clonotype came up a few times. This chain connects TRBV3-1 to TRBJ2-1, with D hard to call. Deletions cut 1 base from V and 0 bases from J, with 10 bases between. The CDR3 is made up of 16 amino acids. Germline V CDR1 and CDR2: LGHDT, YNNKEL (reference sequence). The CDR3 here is CASSQAWSNSYNEQFF. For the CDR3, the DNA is TGTGCCAGCAGCCAAGCTTGGTCTAACTCCTACAATGAGCAGTTCTTC.

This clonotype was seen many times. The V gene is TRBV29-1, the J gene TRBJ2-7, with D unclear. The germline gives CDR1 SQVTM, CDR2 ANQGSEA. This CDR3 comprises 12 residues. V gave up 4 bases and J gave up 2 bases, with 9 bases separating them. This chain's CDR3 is CSVAETTYEQYF. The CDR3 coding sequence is TGCAGCGTTGCGGAAACCACCTACGAGCAGTACTTC.

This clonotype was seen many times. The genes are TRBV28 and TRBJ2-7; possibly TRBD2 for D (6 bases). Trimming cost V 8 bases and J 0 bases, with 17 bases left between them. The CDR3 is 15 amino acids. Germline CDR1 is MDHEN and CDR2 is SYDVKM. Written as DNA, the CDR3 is TGTGCCAGCCAGATCGGGGCCGGGGGCTCCTACGAGCAGTACTTC. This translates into CASQIGAGGSYEQYF.

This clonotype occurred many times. CDR3 bases: TGTGCCAGTACCCGGGACCCGAGGACCGGGGAGCTGTTTTTT. It specifies CASTRDPRTGELFF. The rearrangement uses TRBV19 and TRBJ2-2; either TRBD1 or TRBD2 may supply D (5 bases each). The germline gives CDR1 LNHDA, CDR2 SQIVND (reference sequence). The CDR3 runs to 14 residues. Trimming stripped 7 bases from V and 5 bases from J, with 14 bases between.

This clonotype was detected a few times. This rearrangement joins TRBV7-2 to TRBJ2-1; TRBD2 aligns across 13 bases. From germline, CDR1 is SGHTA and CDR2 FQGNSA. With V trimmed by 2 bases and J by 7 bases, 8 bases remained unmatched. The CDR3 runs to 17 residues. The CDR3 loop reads CASSLYRGTSGTNEQFF. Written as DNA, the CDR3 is TGTGCCAGCAGCTTATACCGCGGGACTAGCGGGACGAATGAGCAGTTCTTC.

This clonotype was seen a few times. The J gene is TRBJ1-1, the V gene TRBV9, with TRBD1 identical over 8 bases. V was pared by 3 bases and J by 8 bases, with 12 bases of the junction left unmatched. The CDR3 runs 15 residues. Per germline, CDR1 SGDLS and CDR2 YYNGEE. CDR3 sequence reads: CASSAQSAGGSEAFF. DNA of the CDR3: TGTGCCAGCAGCGCACAATCGGCAGGGGGCTCAGAAGCTTTCTTT.

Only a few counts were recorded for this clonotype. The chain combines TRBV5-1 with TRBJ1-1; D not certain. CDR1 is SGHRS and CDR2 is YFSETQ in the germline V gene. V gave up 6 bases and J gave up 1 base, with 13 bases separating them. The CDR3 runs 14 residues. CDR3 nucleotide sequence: TGCGCCAGCACCCCTGGACCGGCGAACACTGAAGCTTTCTTT. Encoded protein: CASTPGPANTEAFF.

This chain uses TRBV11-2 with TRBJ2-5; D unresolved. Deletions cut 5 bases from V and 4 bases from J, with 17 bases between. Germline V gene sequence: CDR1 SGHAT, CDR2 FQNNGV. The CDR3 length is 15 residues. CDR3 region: CASSHPGRAAETQYF. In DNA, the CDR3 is TGTGCCAGCAGCCATCCCGGCCGGGCAGCAGAGACCCAGTACTTC.

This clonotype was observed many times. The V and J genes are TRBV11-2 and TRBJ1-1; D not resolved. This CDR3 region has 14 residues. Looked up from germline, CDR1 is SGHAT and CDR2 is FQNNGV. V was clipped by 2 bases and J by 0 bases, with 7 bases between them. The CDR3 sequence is CASSLRPVNTEAFF. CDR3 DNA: TGTGCCAGCAGCTTACGACCGGTGAACACTGAAGCTTTCTTT.

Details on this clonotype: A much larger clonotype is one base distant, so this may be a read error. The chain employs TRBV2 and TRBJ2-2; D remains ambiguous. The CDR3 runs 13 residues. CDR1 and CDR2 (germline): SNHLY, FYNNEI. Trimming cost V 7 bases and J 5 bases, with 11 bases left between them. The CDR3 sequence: CASNDDGTGELFF. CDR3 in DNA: TGTGCCAGCAATGACGATGGAACCGGGGAGCTGTTTTTT.

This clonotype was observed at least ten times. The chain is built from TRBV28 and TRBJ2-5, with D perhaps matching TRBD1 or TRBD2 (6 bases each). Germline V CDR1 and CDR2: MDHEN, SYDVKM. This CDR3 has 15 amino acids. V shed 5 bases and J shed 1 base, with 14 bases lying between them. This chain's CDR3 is CASSLGGMLQETQYF. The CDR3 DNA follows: TGTGCCAGCAGTCTGGGGGGCATGCTCCAAGAGACCCAGTACTTC.

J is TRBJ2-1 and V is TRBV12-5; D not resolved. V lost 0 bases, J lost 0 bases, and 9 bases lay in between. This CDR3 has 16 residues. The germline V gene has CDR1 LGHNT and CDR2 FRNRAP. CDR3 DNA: TGTGCTAGTGGTTTGGTCACTTACAGCTCCTACAATGAGCAGTTCTTC. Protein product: CASGLVTYSSYNEQFF.

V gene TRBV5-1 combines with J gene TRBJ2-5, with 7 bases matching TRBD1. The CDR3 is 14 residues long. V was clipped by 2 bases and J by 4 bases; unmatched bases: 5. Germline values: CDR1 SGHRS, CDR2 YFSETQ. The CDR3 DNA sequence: TGCGCCAGCAGCTTAGCCACAGGGGCAGAGACCCAGTACTTC. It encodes CASSLATGAETQYF.

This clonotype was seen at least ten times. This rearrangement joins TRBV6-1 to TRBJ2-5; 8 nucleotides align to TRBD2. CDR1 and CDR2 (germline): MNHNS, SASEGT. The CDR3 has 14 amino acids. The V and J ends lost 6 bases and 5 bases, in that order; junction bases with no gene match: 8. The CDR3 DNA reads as TGTGCCAGCAGGTGGGGAGCGGGAGTGGAGACCCAGTACTTC. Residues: CASRWGAGVETQYF.

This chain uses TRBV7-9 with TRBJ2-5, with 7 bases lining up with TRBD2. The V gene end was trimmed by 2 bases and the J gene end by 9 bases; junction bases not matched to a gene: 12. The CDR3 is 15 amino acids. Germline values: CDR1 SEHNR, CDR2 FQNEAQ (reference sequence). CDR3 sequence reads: CASSLPGPVGGAQYF. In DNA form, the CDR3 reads TGTGCCAGCAGCTTACCGGGACCGGTGGGGGGGGCCCAGTACTTC.

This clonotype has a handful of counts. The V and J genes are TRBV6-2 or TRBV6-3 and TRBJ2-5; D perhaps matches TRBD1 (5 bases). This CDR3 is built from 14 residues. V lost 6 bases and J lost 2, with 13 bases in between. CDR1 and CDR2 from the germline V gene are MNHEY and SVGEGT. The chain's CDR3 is CASSRRQIQETQYF. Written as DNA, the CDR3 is TGTGCCAGCAGCCGACGACAGATTCAAGAGACCCAGTACTTC.

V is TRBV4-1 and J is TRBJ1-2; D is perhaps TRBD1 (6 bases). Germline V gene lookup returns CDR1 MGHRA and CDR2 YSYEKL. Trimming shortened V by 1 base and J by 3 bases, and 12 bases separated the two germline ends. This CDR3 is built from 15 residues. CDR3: CASSQVPGGDYGYTF. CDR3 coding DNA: TGCGCCAGCAGCCAAGTCCCCGGGGGCGACTATGGCTACACCTTC.